This T cell receptor (beta chain) was retrieved from a study of T-cell reconstitution after alpha-beta-depleted transplantation in children. A few counts support this clonotype. Unique molecular identifiers featured in how the TCRbeta library was prepared. Each CDR3 protein gets one entry after TCRdb re-called the PCR reads with MiXCR. The profile covers a few hundred thousand distinct CDR3 sequences, with more than 20% appearing a single time and about 35% taken by the ten largest. The CDR3 runs 13 residues. The V end was cut by 0 bases, the J end by 3 bases, with 5 bases between. Germline V lookup: CDR1 LGHDT, CDR2 YNNKEL (reference sequence).

The rearrangement uses TRBV3-1 and TRBJ1-2; D is unresolved. The TCR sequence derives from a boy in the first two years of life with Wiskott-Aldrich syndrome, due to receive a stem cell transplant. This specimen consisted of PBMCs, obtained before TCRalphabeta/CD19-depleted stem cell transplant. The CDR3 protein is CASSQDEDYGYTF. CDR3 coding DNA: TGTGCCAGCAGCCAAGATGAGGACTATGGCTACACCTTC. Combining the CDR3 with reference TRBV3-1 and TRBJ1-2 gives the whole variable domain DTAVSQTPKYLVTQMGNDKSIKCEQNLGHDTMYWYKQDSKKFLKIMFSYNNKELIINETVPNRFSPKSPDKAHLNLHINSLELGDSAVYFCASSQDEDYGYTFGSGTRLTVV.